The 9 T cell receptor beta chains below were found in one sample sequenced in a study of blood T cell repertoires in COVID-19. Sequenced by immunoSEQ multiplex PCR; TCRdb stores in-frame clones only, minus some. The sample carries about 150,000 clones, 70% to 90% recorded once. Input material: peripheral blood. The receptor source for this set is a woman aged 55 to 70 with COVID-19, enrolled during active disease.

The chain has TRBV18 and TRBJ1-6; a weak D match, TRBD1 (6 bases). This CDR3 has 15 residues. Germline loops: CDR1 KGHSH, CDR2 LQKENI. The V gene lost 0 bases and the J gene lost 3 bases, with 6 bases spanning the gap. Here the CDR3 reads CASSPPGHYNSPLHF. The DNA of the CDR3 is TGTGCCAGCTCACCACCGGGACACTATAATTCACCCCTCCACTTT.

The chain recombines TRBV20-1 with TRBJ2-1; D unclear. The CDR3 loop spans 11 amino acids. CDR1 DFQATT and CDR2 SNEGSKA come from the germline V gene (reference sequence). With 3 bases removed from V and 7 bases from J, the gap between germline ends came to 7 bases. CDR3 coding DNA: TGCAGTGCTAGCCATCATAATGAGCAGTTCTTC. Its translation: CSASHHNEQFF.

The chain has TRBV7-9 and TRBJ1-5, with 8 bases fitting TRBD1. From germline, CDR1 is SEHNR and CDR2 FQNEAQ (reference sequence). The junction had 12 bases not matched to a gene; V was cut back by 4 bases and J by 4 bases. This CDR3 is 17 amino acids long. In nucleotides, the CDR3 is TGTGCCAGCAGCTCCGTCCTCCGGGACAGGAATAATCAGCCCCAGCATTTT. Amino acids: CASSSVLRDRNNQPQHF. Drawing the rest from reference TRBV7-9 and TRBJ1-5, the complete variable domain is DTGVSQNPRHKITKRGQNVTFRCDPISEHNRLYWYRQTLGQGPEFLTYFQNEAQLEKSRLLSDRFSAERPKGSFSTLEIQRTEQGDSAMYLCASSSVLRDRNNQPQHFGDGTRLSIL.

The J gene is TRBJ1-2, the V gene TRBV2, with TRBD1 matching over 9 bases. Germline CDR1 SNHLY, CDR2 FYNNEI. The J segment lost 7 bases and the V segment lost 5 bases, leaving 8 bases of the junction unmatched. The CDR3 is 14 residues long. The CDR3 bases are TGTGCCAGCAGTAGGGACAGGGAGAGGAGTGGCTACACCTTC. Amino acid sequence: CASSRDRERSGYTF.

As concerns this clone: The same CDR3 is also encoded by other DNA sequences in this sample. The chain couples TRBV3-1 (or the pseudogene TRBV3-2) to TRBJ1-2; D perhaps matches TRBD1 (6 bases). This CDR3 spans 13 amino acids. Germline V lookup: CDR1 LGHDT, CDR2 YNNKEL (reference sequence). Trimming stripped 4 bases from V and 3 bases from J, with 9 bases between. The CDR3 DNA reads as TGTGCCAGCAGCCCACAGGGCGACTATGGCTACACCTTC. Translated: CASSPQGDYGYTF.

The V call is TRBV19, the J call TRBJ1-3, with D maybe TRBD1 (6 bases). Trimming cost V 3 bases and J 0 bases, with 15 bases left between them. This CDR3 comprises 17 residues. Germline assignment: CDR1 LNHDA and CDR2 SQIVND (reference sequence). The CDR3 here is CASSMGTLQGSGNTIYF. In DNA, the CDR3 is TGTGCCAGTAGTATGGGGACACTACAAGGCTCTGGAAACACCATATATTTT.

This chain links TRBV24-1 with TRBJ1-4, with D uncertain. Germline loops: CDR1 KGHDR, CDR2 SFDVKD. CDR3 length: 13 residues. Trimming took off 6 bases at V and 3 bases at J, with 7 bases between the two ends. CDR3 in amino acids: CATSLGANEKLFF. The CDR3 coding sequence is TGTGCCACCAGTCTCGGGGCTAATGAAAAACTGTTTTTT.

The table lists this clone with a count of one. The chain recombines TRBV2 with TRBJ1-1; 8 bases agree with TRBD1. Per germline, CDR1 SNHLY and CDR2 FYNNEI. CDR3 length: 14 amino acids. V shed 6 bases and J 3 bases; nucleotides not matched to a gene: 6. The CDR3 sequence is CASRDGQGHTEAFF. The CDR3 nucleotides are TGTGCCAGCAGGGATGGACAGGGCCACACTGAAGCTTTCTTT.

This clone appeared a single time. This chain uses TRBV24-1 with TRBJ1-2; 8 nucleotides align to TRBD1. This CDR3 has 16 residues. Germline V CDR1 and CDR2: KGHDR, SFDVKD. V gave up 3 bases and J gave up 0 bases; unmatched junction bases: 5. The CDR3 spells CATSDASDRANYGYTF. The CDR3 bases are TGTGCCACCAGTGATGCTTCGGACAGGGCTAACTATGGCTACACCTTC.